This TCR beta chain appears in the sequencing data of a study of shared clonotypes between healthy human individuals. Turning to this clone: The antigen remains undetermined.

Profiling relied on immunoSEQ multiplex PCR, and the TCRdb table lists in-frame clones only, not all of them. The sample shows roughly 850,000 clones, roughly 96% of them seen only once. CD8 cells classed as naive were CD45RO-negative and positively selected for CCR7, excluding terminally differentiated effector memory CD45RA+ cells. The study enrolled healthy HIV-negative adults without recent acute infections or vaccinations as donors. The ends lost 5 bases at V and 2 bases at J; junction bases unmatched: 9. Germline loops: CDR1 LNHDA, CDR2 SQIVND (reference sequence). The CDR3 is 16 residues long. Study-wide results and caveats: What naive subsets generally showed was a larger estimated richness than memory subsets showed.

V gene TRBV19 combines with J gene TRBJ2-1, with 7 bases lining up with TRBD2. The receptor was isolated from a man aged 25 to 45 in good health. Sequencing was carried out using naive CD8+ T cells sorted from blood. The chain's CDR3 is CASSAGLGLTYNEQFF. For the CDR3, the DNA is TGTGCCAGTAGTGCCGGACTAGGCTTGACCTACAATGAGCAGTTCTTC. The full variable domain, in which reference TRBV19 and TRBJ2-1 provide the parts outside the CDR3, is DGGITQSPKYLFRKEGQNVTLSCEQNLNHDAMYWYRQDPGQGLRLIYYSQIVNDFQKGDIAEGYSVSREKKESFPLTVTSAQKNPTAFYLCASSAGLGLTYNEQFFGPGTRLTVL.